In this sample, the clone carrying this T cell receptor (beta chain) turned up a few times. Its antigen is undetermined. The data belong to a study of cytomegalovirus exposure and HLA in healthy donors. Whole-study results and caveats: Reported findings show TCR beta sequences accurately forecast HLA-A and HLA-B alleles in most subjects. Later examination showed HLA-associated TCR beta chains had greater clonal expansion than equally common others. An analysis that was carried out later associated 16,000 or so TCR beta sequences with HLA alleles at 0.05 false discovery rate.

The study ran its PCR with 60 Vbeta and 13 Jbeta primers. The assay was immunoSEQ multiplex PCR, and TCRdb's table has in-frame clones only and misses some. The sample lists about 220,000 clones; over 65% were seen once. The donors (healthy individuals) were bone marrow donors. The sequence was collected from a man between 18 and 29 years old in good health and CMV-seronegative. What was sequenced was PBMCs.

The CDR3 sequence: CAWSSLSGRAPGELFF. The CDR3 DNA reads as TGTGCCTGGAGTAGCTTGAGCGGGAGGGCCCCCGGGGAGCTGTTTTTT. The chain couples TRBV30 to TRBJ2-2; 10 positions match TRBD2. Germline-derived CDR1 and CDR2 are GTSNPN and SVGIG (reference sequence). V dropped 2 bases and J dropped 6; count of bases not matched to a gene: 9. CDR3 length equals 16 residues.